One T cell receptor beta chain is described in this entry. This specimen belongs to a study of blood T cell repertoires in COVID-19. The CDR3 is 14 residues long. Germline loops: CDR1 SGHRS, CDR2 YFSETQ. Trimming took off 4 bases at V and 0 bases at J, with 9 bases between the two ends. Original processing methods: By means of reference gene primer amplification, nucleated cell counts were estimated. Clones were read by immunoSEQ multiplex PCR, and TCRdb kept only the in-frame ones, dropping some. The D gene and trimming were derived from the DNA, and the V and J assignments and clone size from that table. The table lists about 120,000 clones, roughly 84% of them singletons, with approximately 1% in the top ten.

The sequence derives from a woman aged 80 or over with acute or convalescent COVID-19. The material sequenced was peripheral blood. This chain connects TRBV5-1 to TRBJ2-3, with D tentatively TRBD2 (6 bases). The CDR3 DNA sequence: TGCGCCAGCAGCGTAGCGGTTAGCACAGATACGCAGTATTTT. Its protein is CASSVAVSTDTQYF.